This note documents a single TCR beta chain sequence. There is no known antigen for this receptor. Base-call qualities are not available, and no considerably larger clone is one nucleotide away. Explained via the paper, the time point label denotes: sample taken at primary tumor resection. TCR sequencing used whole RNA extracted from tumor and nontumor lung tissue, or from cryopreserved PBMC samples, without cell sorting. The donors were more than 60 patients from the lung TRACERx cohort who had early-stage, untreated non-small cell lung cancer. Patients were selected for TCR sequencing only if sufficient RNA was available from at least two tumor regions. This specimen comes from a study of spatial heterogeneity in lung cancer (dated by TCRdb to about 2019). With respect to the entire study: More beta-chain than alpha-chain transcripts were consistently detected, likely reflecting higher beta-chain transcript abundance. In the raw uncorrected reads, each unique combination of TCR and UMI appeared more than ten times on average. TCR alpha and beta repertoires were quantitatively compared across multiple tumor regions, matched nontumor lung and blood in non-small cell lung cancer. Nonsynonymous mutation counts, determined by whole-exome sequencing of tumor tissue, were related to TCR repertoire features. Both alpha and beta chains were TCR-sequenced in samples taken at surgery, namely 220 tumor regions, 62 to 70 matched nontumor lung samples and 50 to 60 PBMC samples. The research as a whole found: Ubiquitous expanded tumor TCRs were detected in blood more often at tumor resection than at routine follow-up. Additional single-cell paired TCR alpha and beta sequencing was considered necessary to confirm, at a functional level, the hypothesis that regional TCRs recognize regional mutations.

V sheds 5 bases and J sheds 0 bases, leaving 23 bases between their ends. For CDR1 and CDR2, the germline V gene (reference sequence) lists DFQATT and SNEGSKA. From its cysteine to its phenylalanine, the CDR3 spans 17 amino acids. CDR3 DNA only is kept here, 51 bases in frame from base 1. Library generation was performed with 5' RACE. The run used a NextSeq 500. To allow correction of PCR and sequencing errors, the TCR library protocol tagged every TCR cDNA molecule with a unique molecular identifier. The original pipeline was this. TCR identification, UMI-based error correction and CDR3 extraction were all carried out with Decombinator tools. TCRs above a frequency of 2 per 1,000, corresponding to the top 1% of the tumor frequency distribution, were defined as expanded. Each repertoire was subsampled 100 times to 5,000 TCRs, after which Renyi diversity was computed with the R vegan package. To build CDR3 similarity networks, amino acid triplet string-kernel similarity was used, and CDR3s were connected when their pairwise similarity was above 0.82. TCRdb trimmed the raw reads at Q25, called clones with MiXCR and kept productive beta chains. Every CDR3 protein is listed once, alongside the most common genes and DNA of its rows. The V and J calls were not made by the authors but by TCRdb's processing. This sample holds 50,000 to 65,000 distinct CDR3 sequences; about 8% were observed only once. The ten largest clones take up more than 12% of the sample.

The chain employs TRBV20-1 and TRBJ2-7, and possibly TRBD2, on 7 matching bases. This TCR came from a female donor with early-stage non-small cell lung cancer. Material: PBMCs, obtained at surgery. The DNA sequence is as follows: TGCAGTGCTTCACTGCGGGGGCTGAGGACCAGCTCCTACGAGCAGTACTTC. It encodes CSASLRGLRTSSYEQYF.